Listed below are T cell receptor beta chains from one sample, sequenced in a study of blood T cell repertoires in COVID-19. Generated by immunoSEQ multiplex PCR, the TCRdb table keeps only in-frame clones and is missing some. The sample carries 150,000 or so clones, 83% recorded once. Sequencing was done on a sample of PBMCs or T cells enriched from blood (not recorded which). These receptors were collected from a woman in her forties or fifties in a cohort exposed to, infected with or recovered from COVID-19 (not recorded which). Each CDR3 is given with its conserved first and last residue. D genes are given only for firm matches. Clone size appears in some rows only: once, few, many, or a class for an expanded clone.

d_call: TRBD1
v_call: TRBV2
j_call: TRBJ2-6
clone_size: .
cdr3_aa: CASSPQGPSSGANVLTF
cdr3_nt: TGTGCCAGCAGTCCACAGGGGCCGTCTTCTGGGGCCAACGTCCTGACTTTC

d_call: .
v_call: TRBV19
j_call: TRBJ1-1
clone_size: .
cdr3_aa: CASSIVAGAGTEAFF
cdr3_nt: TGTGCCAGTAGTATAGTTGCGGGGGCTGGGACTGAAGCTTTCTTT

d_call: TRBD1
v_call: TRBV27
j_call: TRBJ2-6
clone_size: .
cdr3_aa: CASSAIAGQGAEGPGANVLTF
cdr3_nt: TGTGCCAGCAGCGCTATAGCGGGACAGGGGGCCGAAGGTCCTGGGGCCAACGTCCTGACTTTC

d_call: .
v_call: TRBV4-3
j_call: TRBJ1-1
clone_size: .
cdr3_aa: CASRGEVGLAFF
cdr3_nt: TGCGCCAGCAGAGGGGAAGTTGGGTTAGCTTTCTTT

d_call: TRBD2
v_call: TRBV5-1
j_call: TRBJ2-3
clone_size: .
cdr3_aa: CASSRGGGSTDTQYF
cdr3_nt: TGCGCCAGCAGCCGGGGGGGTGGTAGCACAGATACGCAGTATTTT

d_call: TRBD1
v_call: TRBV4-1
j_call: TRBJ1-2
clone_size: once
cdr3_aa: CASSQEYDRGFSYTF
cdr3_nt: TGCGCCAGCAGCCAAGAATACGACAGGGGGTTTAGCTACACCTTC

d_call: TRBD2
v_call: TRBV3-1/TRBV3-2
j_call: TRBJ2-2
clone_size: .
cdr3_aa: CASTISGSGGELFF
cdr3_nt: TGTGCCAGCACTATTAGCGGGAGCGGCGGGGAGCTGTTTTTT

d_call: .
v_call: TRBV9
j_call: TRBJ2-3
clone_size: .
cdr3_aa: CASSVVRGDTQYF
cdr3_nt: TGTGCCAGCAGCGTAGTTAGGGGAGATACGCAGTATTTT

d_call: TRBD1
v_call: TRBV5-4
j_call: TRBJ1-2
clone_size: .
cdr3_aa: CASSVRQGRYYGYTF
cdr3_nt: TGTGCCAGCAGCGTAAGACAGGGGCGCTACTATGGCTACACCTTC

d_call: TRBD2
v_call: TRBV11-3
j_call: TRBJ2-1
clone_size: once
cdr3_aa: CASSWGGSGLVNEQFF
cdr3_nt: TGTGCCAGCAGCTGGGGGGGGTCGGGACTAGTCAATGAGCAGTTCTTC

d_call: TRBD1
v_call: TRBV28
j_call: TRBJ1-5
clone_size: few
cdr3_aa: CASSSGTGGMNQPQHF
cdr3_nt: TGTGCCAGCAGCTCCGGGACAGGGGGTATGAATCAGCCCCAGCATTTT

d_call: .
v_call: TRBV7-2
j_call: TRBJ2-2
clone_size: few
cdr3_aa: CASSLSYRTPGGELFF
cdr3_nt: TGTGCCAGCAGCTTATCGTACCGAACCCCGGGCGGGGAGCTGTTTTTT

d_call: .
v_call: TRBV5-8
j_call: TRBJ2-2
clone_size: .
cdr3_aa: CASSFPGARVAANTGELFF
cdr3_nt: TGTGCCAGCAGCTTTCCAGGGGCACGGGTCGCCGCCAACACCGGGGAGCTGTTTTTT

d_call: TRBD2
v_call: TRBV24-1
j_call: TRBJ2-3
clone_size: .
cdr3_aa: CATSEGLAETDTQYF
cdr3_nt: TGTGCCACCAGTGAGGGACTAGCGGAGACAGATACGCAGTATTTT

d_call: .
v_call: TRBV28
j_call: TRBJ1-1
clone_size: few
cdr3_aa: CASRLHPTEAFF
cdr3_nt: TGTGCCAGCAGACTACACCCCACTGAAGCTTTCTTT

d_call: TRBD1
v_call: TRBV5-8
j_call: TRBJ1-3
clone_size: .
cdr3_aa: CASSPWTGPTGNTIYF
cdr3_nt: TGTGCCAGCAGCCCGTGGACAGGACCGACTGGAAACACCATATATTTT

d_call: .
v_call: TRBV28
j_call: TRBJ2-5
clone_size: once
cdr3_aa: CASSLRRGGQETQYF
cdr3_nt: TGTGCCAGCAGTTTACGCAGGGGTGGCCAAGAGACCCAGTACTTC

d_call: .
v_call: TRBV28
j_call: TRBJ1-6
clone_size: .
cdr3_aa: CASRGQSSYNSPLHF
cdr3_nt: TGTGCCAGCAGAGGACAGAGCTCCTATAATTCACCCCTCCACTTT

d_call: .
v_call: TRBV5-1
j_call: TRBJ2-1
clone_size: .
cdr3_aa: CASSPRGSSYNEQFF
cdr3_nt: TGCGCCAGCAGCCCCCGGGGGAGCTCCTACAATGAGCAGTTCTTC

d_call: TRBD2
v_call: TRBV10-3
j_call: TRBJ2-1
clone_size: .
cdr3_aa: CAISSAAGGRDEQFF
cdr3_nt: TGTGCCATCAGTTCTGCAGCGGGGGGCCGGGATGAGCAGTTCTTC

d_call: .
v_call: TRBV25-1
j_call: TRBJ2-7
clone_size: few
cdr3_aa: CASSARGVYEQYF
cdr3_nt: TGTGCCAGCAGTGCCAGGGGTGTTTACGAGCAGTACTTC

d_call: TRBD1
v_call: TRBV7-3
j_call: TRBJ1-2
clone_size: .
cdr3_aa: CASRPGQGSGYTF
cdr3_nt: TGTGCCAGCAGACCAGGACAGGGGAGCGGCTACACCTTC

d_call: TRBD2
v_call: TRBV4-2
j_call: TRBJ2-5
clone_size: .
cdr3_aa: CASSQEGALAGGFEETQYF
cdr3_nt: TGTGCCAGCAGCCAAGAGGGCGCACTAGCGGGAGGTTTCGAAGAGACCCAGTACTTC

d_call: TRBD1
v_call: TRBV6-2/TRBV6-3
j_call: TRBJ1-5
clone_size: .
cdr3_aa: CASSLQGASSNQPQHF
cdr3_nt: TGTGCCAGCAGTCTACAGGGGGCTAGCAGCAATCAGCCCCAGCATTTT

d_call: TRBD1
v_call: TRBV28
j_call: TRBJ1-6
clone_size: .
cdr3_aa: CASRPGQLSYNSPLHF
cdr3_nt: TGTGCCAGCAGGCCGGGACAGCTCTCCTATAATTCACCCCTCCACTTT

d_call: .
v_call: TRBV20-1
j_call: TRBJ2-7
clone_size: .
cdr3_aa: CSASPSGERTYEQYF
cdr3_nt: TGCAGTGCTAGTCCTTCGGGGGAGAGGACCTACGAGCAGTACTTC

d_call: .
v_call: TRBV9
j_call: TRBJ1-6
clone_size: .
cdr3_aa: CASHGGGLNSPLHF
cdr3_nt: TGTGCCAGCCACGGTGGGGGCCTAAATTCACCCCTCCACTTT

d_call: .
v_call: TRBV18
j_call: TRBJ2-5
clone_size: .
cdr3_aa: CASSPREETQYF
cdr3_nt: TGTGCCAGCTCACCGAGGGAAGAGACCCAGTACTTC

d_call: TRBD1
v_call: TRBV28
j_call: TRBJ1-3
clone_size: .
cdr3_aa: CASSFPQGAGNTIYF
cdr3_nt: TGTGCCAGCAGTTTCCCCCAGGGGGCTGGAAACACCATATATTTT

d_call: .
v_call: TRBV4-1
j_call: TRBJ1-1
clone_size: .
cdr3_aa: CASSHGQKNTEAFF
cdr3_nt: TGCGCCAGCAGCCATGGACAGAAGAACACTGAAGCTTTCTTT

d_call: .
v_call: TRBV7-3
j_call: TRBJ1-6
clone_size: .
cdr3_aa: CASSLRRTNSPLHF
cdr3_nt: TGTGCCAGCAGCTTAAGGAGAACTAATTCACCCCTCCACTTT

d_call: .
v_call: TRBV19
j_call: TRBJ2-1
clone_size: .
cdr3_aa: CASSLGMGVSYNEQFF
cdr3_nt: TGTGCCAGTAGCCTAGGGATGGGAGTCTCCTACAATGAGCAGTTCTTC

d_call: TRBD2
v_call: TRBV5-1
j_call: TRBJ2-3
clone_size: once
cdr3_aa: CASSSLAGGLTDTQYF
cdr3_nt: TGCGCCAGCAGCTCACTAGCGGGGGGCCTCACAGATACGCAGTATTTT

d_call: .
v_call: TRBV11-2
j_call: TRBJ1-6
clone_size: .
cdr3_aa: CASSLALGEGSSPLHF
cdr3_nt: TGTGCCAGCAGCTTAGCCTTGGGAGAAGGGAGTTCACCCCTCCACTTT

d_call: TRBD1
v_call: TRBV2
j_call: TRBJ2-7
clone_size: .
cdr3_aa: CASSWTGGGEQYF
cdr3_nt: TGTGCCAGCAGTTGGACAGGGGGCGGCGAGCAGTACTTC

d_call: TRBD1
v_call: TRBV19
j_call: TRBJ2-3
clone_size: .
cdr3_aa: CASSIMTTGNTDTQYF
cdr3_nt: TGTGCCAGTAGTATAATGACGACAGGGAATACCGATACGCAGTATTTT

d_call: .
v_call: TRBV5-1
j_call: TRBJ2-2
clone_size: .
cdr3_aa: CASSLQGFANTGELFF
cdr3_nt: TGCGCCAGCAGCTTACAGGGTTTCGCGAACACCGGGGAGCTGTTTTTT

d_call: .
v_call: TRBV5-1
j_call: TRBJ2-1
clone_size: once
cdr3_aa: CASSIQFNRLGVNEQFF
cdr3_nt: TGCGCCAGCAGCATCCAATTTAATAGACTAGGTGTCAATGAGCAGTTCTTC

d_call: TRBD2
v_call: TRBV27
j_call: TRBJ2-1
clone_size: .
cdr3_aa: CASSFFNIAGSYNEQFF
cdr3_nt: TGTGCCAGCAGTTTCTTTAATATAGCGGGCTCCTACAATGAGCAGTTCTTC

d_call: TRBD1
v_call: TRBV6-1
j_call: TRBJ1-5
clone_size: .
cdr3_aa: CASSEVGQGRDNQPQHF
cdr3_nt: TGTGCCAGCAGTGAAGTGGGACAGGGAAGGGACAATCAGCCCCAGCATTTT

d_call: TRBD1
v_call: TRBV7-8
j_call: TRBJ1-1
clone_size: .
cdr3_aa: CASRPIGTGNTEAFF
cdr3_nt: TGTGCCAGCAGACCCATAGGGACAGGGAACACTGAAGCTTTCTTT

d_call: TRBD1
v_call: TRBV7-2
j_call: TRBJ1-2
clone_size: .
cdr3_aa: CASSLGWDRVDGYTF
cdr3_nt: TGTGCCAGCAGCTTAGGATGGGACAGGGTCGATGGCTACACCTTC

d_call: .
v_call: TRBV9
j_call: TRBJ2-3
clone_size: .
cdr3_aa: CASSVDLSSYTQYF
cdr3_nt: TGTGCCAGCAGCGTAGACCTATCGTCGTATACGCAGTATTTT